This entry lists 21 T cell receptor beta chains sequenced from one sample in a study of blood T cells in healthy people across ages. With a J-beta primer mix and a sample-barcoded 5' primer, a second PCR ran roughly 7 to 11 cycles. TCRdb re-called the 5' RACE reads with MiXCR, one entry per CDR3 protein. The data show roughly 1,800,000 distinct CDR3 sequences, with 49% seen just once and 2.1% held by the top ten. Material for sequencing was blood. The source is a woman in her 40s in good health.

This clonotype has just a few counts. The chain uses TRBV28 and TRBJ2-5; no definite D call. TRBJ2-7 explains the end of the DNA better; the J call may be wrong. The CDR3 totals 14 residues. Germline CDR1 is MDHEN and CDR2 is SYDVKM. The CDR3 loop is CASSLPRPSYEQYF. The CDR3 DNA reads TGTGCCAGCAGTTTACCCAGGCCCTCCTACGAGCAGTACTTC.

This clonotype occurred a few times. The chain recombines TRBV24-1 with TRBJ2-1; D tentatively fits TRBD1 or TRBD2 (5 bases each). Trimming pared 8 bases from V and 4 bases from J, leaving 11 bases between. Germline V lookup: CDR1 KGHDR, CDR2 SFDVKD. The CDR3 is 13 residues long. The CDR3 nucleotides are TGTGCCACCAACCGGGACCAATACAATGAGCAGTTCTTC. Its translation is CATNRDQYNEQFF.

This clonotype was counted only a few times. The V call is TRBV6-1, the J call TRBJ1-2; TRBD1 agrees at 7 bases. The V gene's germline CDR1 is MNHNS and CDR2 SASEGT. The CDR3 sequence is 15 residues long. The trim removed 1 base at V and 2 bases at J, leaving 4 bases unmatched. CDR3 bases: TGTGCCAGCAGTGAAGAATGGACAGGAAACTATGGCTACACCTTC. Protein: CASSEEWTGNYGYTF.

This clonotype has a single count. With a much larger clone just one base away, this may be a read error. The chain carries TRBV11-2 and TRBJ2-7; 10 nucleotides align to TRBD2. The J call is in doubt because the DNA end fits TRBJ2-5 better. The CDR3 runs 15 residues. Germline CDR1 is SGHAT and CDR2 is FQNNGV. The CDR3 sequence is CASSPASGGTETQYF. Written as DNA, the CDR3 is TGTGCCAGCAGCCCGGCTAGCGGGGGAACAGAGACCCAGTACTTC.

The chain links TRBV29-1 to TRBJ2-1; 9 positions match TRBD1. The CDR3 contains 13 residues. Germline CDR1 is SQVTM and CDR2 is ANQGSEA. Losses at the gene ends were 4 bases for V and 3 bases for J; bases not matched to a gene: 1. The CDR3 DNA sequence: TGCAGCGTTGGACAGGGGGACTACAATGAGCAGTTCTTC. Its protein product is CSVGQGDYNEQFF.

This clonotype was seen more than once but under ten times. This chain joins TRBV5-1 and TRBJ1-6, with D tentatively TRBD1 (5 bases). Germline values: CDR1 SGHRS, CDR2 YFSETQ. The CDR3 length is 16 residues. With 4 bases removed from V and 10 bases from J, the gap between germline ends came to 21 bases. CDR3 loop: CASSPQGGTAGSPLHF. The CDR3 DNA sequence: TGCGCCAGCAGCCCCCAGGGAGGGACGGCCGGCTCACCCCTCCACTTT. Variable domain in full (rest from reference TRBV5-1 and TRBJ1-6): KAGVTQTPRYLIKTRGQQVTLSCSPISGHRSVSWYQQTPGQGLQFLFEYFSETQRNKGNFPGRFSGRQFSNSRSEMNVSTLELGDSALYLCASSPQGGTAGSPLHFGNGTRLTVT.

This chain uses TRBV7-3 with TRBJ1-1; 8 bases fit TRBD1. This CDR3 region has 16 residues. Trimming at V came to 2 bases and at J to 4 bases, leaving 9 bases not matched to a gene. The V gene's germline CDR1 is SGHTA and CDR2 FQGTGA. The CDR3 coding sequence is TGTGCCAGCAGCTTACTTGCAGGGGGCGTTGGCACTGAAGCTTTCTTT. Translation: CASSLLAGGVGTEAFF.

This clonotype was observed a few times. This rearrangement joins TRBV7-2 to TRBJ2-7; no clear D. The CDR3 contains 16 residues. CDR1 is SGHTA and CDR2 is FQGNSA in the germline V gene. The V and J ends lost 0 bases and 7 bases respectively, with 19 bases between them. The CDR3 protein is CASSLAGSGSYNEQYF. CDR3 coding DNA: TGTGCCAGCAGCTTAGCGGGGTCAGGCTCCTACAATGAGCAGTACTTC.

DNA for the CDR3: TGCAGTGCTACCCGCTCAGGGGGGAGGGGATACAATGAGCAGTTCTTC. Translated, it gives CSATRSGGRGYNEQFF. The genes are TRBV20-1 and TRBJ2-1; D possibly uses TRBD1 or TRBD2 (7 bases each). Germline V gene data show CDR1 as DFQATT and CDR2 as SNEGSKA (reference sequence). The CDR3 contains 16 residues. Trimming left V 4 bases short and J 4 bases short, with 20 bases between.

The chain links TRBV29-1 to TRBJ2-5, with D hard to call. The V end was cut by 5 bases, the J end by 2 bases, with 9 bases between. The germline V gene encodes CDR1 SQVTM and CDR2 ANQGSEA. The length of the CDR3 is 12 residues. In nucleotides, the CDR3 is TGCAGCGTTTTGGAGACTCAAGAGACCCAGTACTTC. Its protein product is CSVLETQETQYF.

The genes are TRBV20-1 and TRBJ2-7; tentatively, D is TRBD1 (6 bases). The germline V and J ends were trimmed by 5 bases and 3 bases, with 17 bases remaining between them. The germline CDR1 and CDR2 sequences are DFQATT and SNEGSKA (reference sequence). The CDR3 has 14 residues. The CDR3, as DNA: TGCAGTGCTCTTGGGCAGGGGCGCAACTACGAGCAGTACTTC. As protein: CSALGQGRNYEQYF.

This clonotype has just a few counts. V and J are TRBV12-3 or TRBV12-4 and TRBJ1-5, with 8 bases that match TRBD1. With 5 bases clipped from V and 3 bases from J, the junction kept 6 bases outside the gene matches. The CDR3 is 15 residues long. The chain's CDR3 is CASSPQGEVNQPQHF. CDR3 DNA sequence: TGTGCCAGCAGTCCACAGGGGGAGGTCAATCAGCCCCAGCATTTT.

The chain carries TRBV20-1 and TRBJ1-1; D is ambiguous. Looked up from germline, CDR1 is DFQATT and CDR2 is SNEGSKA (reference sequence). The CDR3 spans 16 residues. The germline V and J ends were trimmed by 1 base and 1 base, with 16 bases remaining between them. DNA of the CDR3: TGCAGTGCTAGAGCCCGGGGAGTAGCTCCGAACACTGAAGCTTTCTTT. Translated, it gives CSARARGVAPNTEAFF.

J is TRBJ2-6 and V is TRBV18; 9 nucleotides agree with TRBD1. This CDR3 comprises 18 residues. Germline CDR1 KGHSH, CDR2 LQKENI. The V and J ends lost 4 bases and 0 bases, in that order; junction bases with no gene match: 7. CDR3 in amino acids: CASSQQGASISGANVLTF. The CDR3 DNA sequence: TGTGCCAGCTCACAACAGGGGGCCAGCATCTCTGGGGCCAACGTCCTGACTTTC.

The table lists this clonotype with a few counts. This rearrangement joins TRBV25-1 to TRBJ2-5; TRBD1 agrees at 9 bases. Matching the DNA end better, TRBJ2-7 makes the J call doubtful. From germline, CDR1 is MGHDK and CDR2 SYGVNS. The CDR3 runs 14 residues. DNA for the CDR3: TGTGCCAGCTCACCGGGACAGGGTCCCAACGAGCAGTACTTC. This encodes CASSPGQGPNEQYF.

The rearrangement joins TRBV20-1 to TRBJ2-5; D is possibly TRBD1 (6 bases). V was trimmed by 0 bases and J by 4 bases, leaving 12 bases between them. The CDR3 length is 14 residues. Looked up from germline, CDR1 is DFQATT and CDR2 is SNEGSKA (reference sequence). The CDR3 coding sequence is TGCAGTGCTAGAGACCCCTCAGGGGCAGAGACCCAGTACTTC. This sequence encodes CSARDPSGAETQYF.

This chain uses TRBV9 with TRBJ1-1; D is unclear. The CDR3 spans 15 residues. The germline CDR1 and CDR2 sequences are SGDLS and YYNGEE. Deletions cut 0 bases from V and 8 bases from J, with 17 bases between. The CDR3 loop reads CASSVAVWEGGEAFF. The CDR3 DNA follows: TGTGCCAGCAGCGTAGCGGTCTGGGAGGGTGGAGAAGCTTTCTTT.

V usage is TRBV10-3 and J usage is TRBJ2-1; D gene ambiguous. The J call may be incorrect, as the DNA end agrees better with TRBJ2-7. Per the germline V gene, CDR1 is ENHRY and CDR2 is SYGVKD. The CDR3 sequence is 14 residues long. DNA of the CDR3: TGTGCCACCCTTGATGGCAGCTCCTACAATGAGCAGTACTTC. Translated, it gives CATLDGSSYNEQYF.

V usage is TRBV6-2 or TRBV6-3 and J usage is TRBJ2-3; no clear D. There are 14 residues in the CDR3. V was pared by 5 bases and J by 7 bases, with 16 bases between. Germline assignment: CDR1 MNHEY and CDR2 SVGEGT. DNA of the CDR3: TGTGCCAGCAGTCAAAACCCGATGGCCCATACGCAGTATTTT. Translating gives CASSQNPMAHTQYF.

This clonotype was seen more than once but under ten times. The chain is built from TRBV4-1 and TRBJ2-5; D gene ambiguous. The CDR3 is 13 residues long. Germline assignment: CDR1 MGHRA and CDR2 YSYEKL. V lost 4 bases to trimming and J lost 5 bases, with 11 bases between them. The CDR3 is CASSLMLLETQYF. As DNA, the CDR3 is TGCGCCAGCAGCCTCATGTTATTGGAGACCCAGTACTTC.

This chain links TRBV20-1 with TRBJ2-3, with D maybe TRBD1 (7 bases). The V gene's germline CDR1 is DFQATT and CDR2 SNEGSKA (reference sequence). Trimming shortened V by 6 bases and J by 6 bases, and 28 bases separated the two germline ends. The CDR3 runs 17 residues. The CDR3 here is CSAPRHQGGYKTDTQYF. The CDR3 region has the DNA TGCAGTGCCCCCCGCCATCAGGGGGGCTATAAGACCGATACGCAGTATTTT.